The sample holds many counts of the clone carrying this TCR beta chain. Its antigen is currently unknown. The sample belongs to a study of regulatory T cells in long-lasting Graves disease. Background on the study: New Graves' disease cases had less than 3 months of antithyroid drugs.

Study observations and caveats: TCR diversity in persistent Graves' patients was below that of newly diagnosed ones.

This sample's time point: newly diagnosed GD, antithyroid drugs for less than 3 months. From PBMCs, RNA was extracted and then used to make the TCR library. With 0 bases removed from V and 0 bases from J, the gap between germline ends came to 10 bases. Per germline, CDR1 SGHRS and CDR2 YFSETQ. This CDR3 region has 16 residues. Building of the TCR beta libraries involved iRepertoire HTBI primers and Arm-PCR of CDR3 regions. TCRdb itself ran the multiplex PCR reads through MiXCR, one entry per CDR3 protein. This repertoire shows about 380,000 distinct CDR3 sequences, around a sixth found once; its top ten account for about a fifth.

The TCR was taken from a female donor with Graves disease. Material: peripheral blood mononuclear cells (PBMCs), obtained at new diagnosis, from a patient treated with antithyroid drugs. The chain uses TRBV5-1 and TRBJ2-1, with D maybe TRBD2 (5 bases). CDR3 residues: CASSLGGSSSYNEQFF. The CDR3 bases are TGCGCCAGCAGCTTGGGAGGGAGCAGCTCCTACAATGAGCAGTTCTTC.